Below, 15 T cell receptor beta chains from the same sample are listed, as sequenced in a study of blood T cell repertoires in COVID-19 (dated by TCRdb to 2018 to 2021). The method behind the library was the immunoSEQ multiplex PCR assay. The immuneACCESS repertoire file appears here via TCRdb, limited to in-frame rearrangements. These files lack a portion of the clones; in checked studies, under half of the deficit traces to unresolved V genes, and the cause of the others is not known. Present in this sample are 350,000 to 400,000 clones, roughly nine tenths of which were seen just once. The top ten clones comprise 0.8% to 0.9% of the sample. The sample was PBMCs or T cells enriched from blood (not recorded which). All receptors come from a woman between 35 and 50 years old who had been exposed to COVID-19.

As regards this clone: The same CDR3 is also encoded by other DNA sequences in this sample. The chain carries TRBV11-3 and TRBJ1-2, with TRBD1 as a possible D gene (6 bases). The CDR3 has 14 amino acids. Germline assignment: CDR1 SGHNT and CDR2 YENEEA. V shed 0 bases and J shed 5 bases, with 10 bases lying between them. Here the CDR3 DNA reads TGTGCCAGCAGCTTAGAGACAGGCCCTTATGGCTACACCTTC. Translated, it gives CASSLETGPYGYTF.

The V call is TRBV6-5, the J call TRBJ2-2, with 12 bases lining up with TRBD1. V gave up 2 bases and J gave up 6 bases; unmatched junction bases: 4. CDR1 is MNHEY and CDR2 is SVGAGI in the germline V gene. This CDR3 contains 16 residues. This CDR3 is CASSYRGTGGSGELFF. The CDR3 DNA reads as TGTGCCAGCAGTTACCGAGGGACAGGGGGCTCCGGGGAGCTGTTTTTT.

This rearrangement joins TRBV2 to TRBJ2-7, with D tentatively TRBD1 (5 bases). Germline-derived CDR1 and CDR2 are SNHLY and FYNNEI. Trimming left V 6 bases short and J 4 bases short, with 16 bases between. The CDR3 extends over 14 amino acids. CDR3 region: CASSPGRARYEQYF. The CDR3 coding sequence is TGTGCCAGCAGCCCCGGCAGGGCGAGGTACGAGCAGTACTTC.

Here the CDR3 reads CASSQEDTQYF. The CDR3 bases are TGTGCCAGCAGCCAAGAGGATACGCAGTATTTT. The rearrangement uses TRBV12-3 or TRBV12-4 and TRBJ2-3; no firm D call. Trimming took 6 bases from V and 6 from J, leaving 7 bases between them. This CDR3 contains 11 residues.

The chain uses TRBV4-3 and TRBJ1-1, with a tentative D call TRBD1 (5 bases). Germline CDR1 is LGHNA and CDR2 is YSLEER. The CDR3 consists of 14 residues. V lost 1 base to trimming and J lost 0 bases, with 6 bases between them. CDR3 in amino acids: CASSQGQLNTEAFF. For the CDR3, the DNA is TGCGCCAGCAGCCAAGGACAGTTGAACACTGAAGCTTTCTTT.

V usage is TRBV5-1 and J usage is TRBJ2-1; 11 bases line up with TRBD2. Trimming at V came to 7 bases and at J to 7 bases, leaving 13 bases not matched to a gene. This CDR3 region has 16 residues. CDR1 SGHRS and CDR2 YFSETQ come from the germline V gene. The CDR3 nucleotides read TGCGCCAGCCGGGGTAGCGGGGGGGCTAATAAGAATGAGCAGTTCTTC. The encoded protein is CASRGSGGANKNEQFF.

CDR3 loop: CASSKVPRGRNTEAFF. The CDR3 region has the DNA TGTGCCAGCTCCAAAGTCCCTCGGGGGAGGAACACTGAAGCTTTCTTT. The V call is TRBV18, the J call TRBJ1-1; TRBD1 is a possible D gene (5 bases). The CDR3 totals 16 residues. Germline V lookup: CDR1 KGHSH, CDR2 LQKENI. Between the trimmed V and J ends, which lost 6 bases and 1 base, there was a span of 18 bases.

In nucleotides, the CDR3 is TGCAGCCCCCGTCGAGTCAACACTGAAGCTTTCTTT. Amino acid sequence: CSPRRVNTEAFF. This chain links TRBV29-1 with TRBJ1-1; D unclear. The CDR3 is 12 residues long. The V end was cut by 8 bases, the J end by 2 bases, with 12 bases between. Germline CDR1 is SQVTM and CDR2 is ANQGSEA.

The rearrangement uses TRBV18 and TRBJ2-3; D ambiguous. The ends were cut back, 5 bases at V and 4 bases at J, with 4 bases in the middle. The CDR3 totals 11 residues. Germline assignment: CDR1 KGHSH and CDR2 LQKENI. The CDR3 DNA reads TGTGCCAGCTCATCGGCAGATACGCAGTATTTT. Translation gives CASSSADTQYF.

The V call is TRBV18, the J call TRBJ1-5, with D perhaps TRBD1 (5 bases). The V end was cut by 3 bases, the J end by 4 bases, with 10 bases between. Germline CDR1 reads KGHSH; CDR2 reads LQKENI. This CDR3 is built from 14 residues. In DNA, the CDR3 is TGTGCCAGCTCACCGGACACACCGAATCAGCCCCAGCATTTT. Encoded protein: CASSPDTPNQPQHF.

The gene calls are TRBV7-6 and TRBJ2-2; possibly TRBD1 for D (5 bases). Germline values: CDR1 SGHVS, CDR2 FNYEAQ. Trimming left V 2 bases short and J 5 bases short, with 6 bases between. The CDR3 totals 13 residues. The CDR3 reads CASSLPGTGELFF. CDR3 DNA: TGTGCCAGCAGCTTACCAGGGACCGGGGAGCTGTTTTTT.

The chain carries TRBV5-1 and TRBJ1-2; 8 nucleotides match TRBD1. Per the germline V gene, CDR1 is SGHRS and CDR2 is YFSETQ. V dropped 3 bases and J dropped 4; count of bases not matched to a gene: 8. This CDR3 is 15 amino acids long. The CDR3 loop reads CASSWAGGGGYGYTF. For the CDR3, the DNA is TGCGCCAGCAGCTGGGCAGGGGGCGGAGGCTATGGCTACACCTTC.

J is TRBJ2-5 and V is TRBV6-5; D call uncertain. The V end was cut by 10 bases, the J end by 1 base, with 16 bases between. Germline V lookup: CDR1 MNHEY, CDR2 SVGAGI. CDR3 length equals 14 residues. The CDR3 coding sequence is TGTGCCACCCGCCTCCCCAGCGCCCAAGAGACCCAGTACTTC. Its protein is CATRLPSAQETQYF.

The chain uses TRBV5-1 and TRBJ1-6; a weak D match, TRBD1 (6 bases). V was clipped by 5 bases and J by 8 bases, with 11 bases between them. Germline lookup yields CDR1 SGHRS and CDR2 YFSETQ. This CDR3 region has 13 residues. Here the CDR3 reads CASRPGEDSPLHF. The CDR3 region has the DNA TGCGCCAGCAGGCCAGGGGAAGATTCACCCCTCCACTTT.

V is TRBV11-2 and J is TRBJ1-4; no reliable D call. This CDR3 spans 15 amino acids. Germline V gives CDR1 SGHAT, CDR2 FQNNGV. V dropped 0 bases and J dropped 10 bases, with 15 bases sitting between them. The CDR3 DNA reads TGTGCCAGCAGCTTAGAGGGCAGCCACCCTGGAAAACTGTTTTTT. Translating it yields CASSLEGSHPGKLFF.